This TCR beta chain is drawn from a study of Graves' ophthalmopathy and Graves' hyperthyroidism. In germline, CDR1 is MNHEY, CDR2 SVGAGI. Trimming stripped 0 bases from V and 7 bases from J, with 12 bases between. There are 15 residues in the CDR3. Among the exclusions were patients with other autoimmune diseases, uncontrolled infections, pregnancy or lactation. The authors amplified TCR beta CDR3 regions from RNA transcripts. Following a first-round RT-PCR that used HTBI primers, a second-round multiplex PCR was carried out. TCRdb called the multiplex PCR reads again in MiXCR, with one record for every CDR3 protein. The sample includes over a million distinct CDR3 sequences, about 35% of them seen just once.

Sequenced input: peripheral blood or thyroid tissue (not recorded which). The sequence came from an adult man with Graves' hyperthyroidism. The chain is built from TRBV6-5 and TRBJ2-2; D remains ambiguous. The CDR3 region is CASSYSTRGDGELFF. Here the CDR3 DNA reads TGTGCCAGCAGTTACTCGACGCGTGGAGACGGGGAGCTGTTTTTT.